The clone carrying this T cell receptor (beta chain) was counted once. Repertoires were generated with immunoSEQ multiplex PCR, while TCRdb's copy carries only in-frame clones and drops some. The sample has about 120,000 clones, 85% to 90% seen once; the top ten hold approximately 2.2%. The data derive from a study of control samples from healthy donors and cancer patients. CDR3 length equals 14 residues. The receptor was isolated from a woman aged 65 to 85 in good health. The chain uses TRBV21-1 and TRBJ1-1. TRBV21-1 is a recognized pseudogene. The sequenced sample was blood. The CDR3 region is CASSNPGRGPEAFF. DNA of the CDR3: TGTGCCAGCAGCAACCCGGGACGGGGGCCTGAAGCTTTCTTT.